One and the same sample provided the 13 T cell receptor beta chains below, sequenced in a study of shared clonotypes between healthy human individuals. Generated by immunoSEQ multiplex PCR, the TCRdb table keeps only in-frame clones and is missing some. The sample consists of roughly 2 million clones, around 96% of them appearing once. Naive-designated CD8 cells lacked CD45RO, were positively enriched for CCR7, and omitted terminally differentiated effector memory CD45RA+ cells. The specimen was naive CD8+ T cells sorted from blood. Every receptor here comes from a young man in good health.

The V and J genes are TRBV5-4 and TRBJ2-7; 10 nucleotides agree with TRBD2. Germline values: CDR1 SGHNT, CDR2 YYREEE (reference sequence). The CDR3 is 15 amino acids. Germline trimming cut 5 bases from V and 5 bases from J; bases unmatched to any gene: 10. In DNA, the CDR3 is TGTGCCAGCAGGCCAGCTAGCGGGAGACCCAACGAGCAGTACTTC. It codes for CASRPASGRPNEQYF.

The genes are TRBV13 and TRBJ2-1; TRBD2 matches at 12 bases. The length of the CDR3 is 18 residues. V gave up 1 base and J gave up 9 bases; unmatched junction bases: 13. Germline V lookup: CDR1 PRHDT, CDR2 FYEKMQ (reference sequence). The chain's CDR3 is CASSLAVLASGGAGEQFF. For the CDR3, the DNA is TGTGCCAGCAGCTTAGCCGTATTGGCTAGCGGGGGGGCCGGTGAGCAGTTCTTC.

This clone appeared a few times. The CDR3 spells CASRFQTGRTFF. The DNA of the CDR3 is TGTGCCAGCAGGTTTCAGACAGGGAGGACTTTCTTT. V usage is TRBV6-5 and J usage is TRBJ1-1; 7 nucleotides agree with TRBD1. This CDR3 is built from 12 residues. Trimming at V came to 6 bases and at J to 12 bases, leaving 10 bases not matched to a gene. Germline V lookup: CDR1 MNHEY, CDR2 SVGAGI.

The CDR3 loop reads CASSLPGRNNEQFF. The CDR3, as DNA: TGTGCCAGTAGCCTGCCGGGACGGAACAATGAGCAGTTCTTC. The chain uses TRBV19 and TRBJ2-1, with D possibly called TRBD1 or TRBD2 (5 bases each). V shed 6 bases and J shed 5 bases, with 14 bases lying between them. This CDR3 contains 14 residues. Germline assignment: CDR1 LNHDA and CDR2 SQIVND (reference sequence).

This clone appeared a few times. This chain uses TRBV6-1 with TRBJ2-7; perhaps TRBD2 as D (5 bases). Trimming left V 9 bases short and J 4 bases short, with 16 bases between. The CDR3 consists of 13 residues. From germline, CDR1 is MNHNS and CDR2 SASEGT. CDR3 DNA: TGTGCCAGTCGGGCTAGCATTGCGTACGAGCAGTACTTC. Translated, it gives CASRASIAYEQYF.

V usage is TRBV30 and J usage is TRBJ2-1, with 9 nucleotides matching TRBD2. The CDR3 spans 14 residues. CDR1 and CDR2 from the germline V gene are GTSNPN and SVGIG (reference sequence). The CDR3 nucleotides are TGTGCTTGGGGTAGCGGGGGATTTTACAATGAGCAGTTCTTC. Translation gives CAWGSGGFYNEQFF. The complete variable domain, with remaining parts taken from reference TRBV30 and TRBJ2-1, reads SQTIHQWPATLVQPVGSPLSLECTVEGTSNPNLYWYRQAAGRGLQLLFYSVGIGQISSEVPQNLSASRPQDRQFILSSKKLLLSDSGFYLCAWGSGGFYNEQFFGPGTRLTVL.

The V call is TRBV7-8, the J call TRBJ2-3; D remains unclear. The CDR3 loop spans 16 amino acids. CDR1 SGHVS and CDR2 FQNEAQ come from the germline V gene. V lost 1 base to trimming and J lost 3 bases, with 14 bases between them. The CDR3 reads CASSLGSGVGTDTQYF. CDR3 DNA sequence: TGTGCCAGCAGCTTAGGTAGTGGGGTTGGGACAGATACGCAGTATTTT.

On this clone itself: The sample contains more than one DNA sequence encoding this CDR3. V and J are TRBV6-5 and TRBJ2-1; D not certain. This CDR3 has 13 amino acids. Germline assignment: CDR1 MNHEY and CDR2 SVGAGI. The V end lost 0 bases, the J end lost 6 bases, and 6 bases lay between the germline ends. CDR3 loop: CASSYSKGNEQFF. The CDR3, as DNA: TGTGCCAGCAGTTACTCAAAGGGCAATGAGCAGTTCTTC.

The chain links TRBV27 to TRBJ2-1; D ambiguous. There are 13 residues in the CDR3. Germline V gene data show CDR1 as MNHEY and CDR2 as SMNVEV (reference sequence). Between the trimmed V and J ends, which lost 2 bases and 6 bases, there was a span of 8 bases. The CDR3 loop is CASSLGGFNEQFF. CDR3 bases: TGTGCCAGCAGTTTAGGTGGCTTCAATGAGCAGTTCTTC.

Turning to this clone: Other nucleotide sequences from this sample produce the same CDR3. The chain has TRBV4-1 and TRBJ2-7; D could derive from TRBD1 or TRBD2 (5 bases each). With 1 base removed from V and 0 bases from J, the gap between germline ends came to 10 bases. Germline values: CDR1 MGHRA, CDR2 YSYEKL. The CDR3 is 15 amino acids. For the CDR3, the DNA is TGCGCCAGCAGCCAAGGGGACCGGAGCTCCTACGAGCAGTACTTC. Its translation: CASSQGDRSSYEQYF.

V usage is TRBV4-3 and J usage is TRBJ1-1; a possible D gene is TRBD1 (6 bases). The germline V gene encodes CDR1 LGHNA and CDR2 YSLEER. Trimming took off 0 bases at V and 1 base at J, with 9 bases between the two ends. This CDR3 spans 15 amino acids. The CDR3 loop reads CASSQEPGANTEAFF. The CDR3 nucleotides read TGCGCCAGCAGCCAAGAGCCGGGGGCGAACACTGAAGCTTTCTTT.

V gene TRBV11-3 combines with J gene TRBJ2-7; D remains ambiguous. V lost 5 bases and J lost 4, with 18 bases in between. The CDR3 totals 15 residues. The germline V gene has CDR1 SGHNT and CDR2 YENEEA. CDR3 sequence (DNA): TGTGCCAGCAGCCTTCGCTTCTCGCCTGCATACGAGCAGTACTTC. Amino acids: CASSLRFSPAYEQYF.

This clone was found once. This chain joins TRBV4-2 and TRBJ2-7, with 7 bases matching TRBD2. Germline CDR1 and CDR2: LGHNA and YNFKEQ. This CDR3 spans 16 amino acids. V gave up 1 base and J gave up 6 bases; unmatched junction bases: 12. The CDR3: CASSQVLGGTGGEQYF. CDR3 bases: TGTGCCAGCAGCCAAGTATTGGGCGGTACGGGAGGCGAGCAGTACTTC.